The rows below give T cell receptor beta chains drawn from one sample of a study of human T cells and chemical hapten exposure. TCRdb recomputed calls from the RACE reads with MiXCR, one row per CDR3 protein. This sample has approximately 90,000 distinct CDR3 sequences, with around a quarter found just once. Specimen: whole blood, collected in connection with sensitization to the hapten diphenylcyclopropenone (DPC). The receptors stem from a man between 35 and 55 years old with alopecia areata. Some clones in this sample may be carry-over from other donors' samples. The CDR3 runs from the conserved cysteine through the conserved F or W. D genes are given only for firm matches. Part of the rows lack a size; the others show once, few, many or a class for expanded clones.

CDR3 | DNA | J | D | V | size
CASSRQGNSNQPQHF | TGTGCCAGCAGTCGACAGGGGAATAGCAATCAGCCCCAGCATTTT | TRBJ1-5 | TRBD1 | TRBV28 | few
CASSQGQGLAGGDTQYF | TGTGCCAGCAGCCAAGGACAGGGACTAGCGGGAGGAGATACGCAGTATTTT | TRBJ2-3 | TRBD2 | TRBV5-4 | few
CASSPGLAGGYNEQFF | TGTGCCAGCAGCCCGGGACTAGCGGGAGGGTACAATGAGCAGTTCTTC | TRBJ2-1 | TRBD2 | TRBV6-6 | NA
CASSLAGGGNEQFF | TGTGCCAGCAGCTTAGCGGGAGGAGGGAATGAGCAGTTCTTC | TRBJ2-1 | TRBD2 | TRBV5-5 | few
CASSEALVRIGEQFF | TGTGCCAGCAGTGAAGCGCTAGTCCGAATCGGTGAGCAGTTCTTC | TRBJ2-1 | NA | TRBV2 | NA
CASRPGTANTEAFF | TGTGCCAGCAGACCGGGGACAGCAAACACTGAAGCTTTCTTT | TRBJ1-1 | TRBD1 | TRBV6-5 | NA
CASSPLRDTPGVTEAFF | TGTGCCAGCTCACCATTAAGGGACACTCCAGGGGTAACTGAAGCTTTCTTT | TRBJ1-1 | NA | TRBV18 | NA
CATSRSGIDTQYF | TGTGCCACCTCCAGGTCAGGGATAGATACGCAGTATTTT | TRBJ2-3 | NA | TRBV12-3/TRBV12-4 | NA
CSARNSGGASYNSPLHF | TGCAGTGCTAGGAACTCGGGGGGCGCCTCCTATAATTCACCCCTCCACTTT | TRBJ1-6 | NA | TRBV20-1 | NA
CASSTWRDQETQYF | TGTGCCAGCAGTACCTGGCGGGACCAAGAGACCCAGTACTTC | TRBJ2-5 | NA | TRBV12-3/TRBV12-4 | few
CASSSTGDYGYTF | TGTGCCAGCAGCTCGACAGGCGACTATGGCTACACCTTC | TRBJ1-2 | NA | TRBV11-2 | NA
CASSLRAGGTPEQFF | TGTGCCAGCAGCTTAAGAGCGGGAGGCACCCCCGAGCAGTTCTTC | TRBJ2-1 | TRBD2 | TRBV7-3 | few
CSARVRTTGNTIYF | TGCAGTGCTAGAGTTCGGACAACTGGAAACACCATATATTTT | TRBJ1-3 | NA | TRBV20-1 | few
CASSPFSMTYNEQFF | TGCGCCAGCAGCCCCTTTAGCATGACCTACAATGAGCAGTTCTTC | TRBJ2-1 | NA | TRBV4-1 | few
CASSEGDLLNTEAFF | TGTGCCAGCAGCGAGGGAGATTTATTGAACACTGAAGCTTTCTTT | TRBJ1-1 | NA | TRBV14 | NA
CASSQDASEKLFF | TGCGCCAGCAGCCAAGATGCAAGCGAAAAACTGTTTTTT | TRBJ1-4 | NA | TRBV4-3 | NA
CASSSPTGTSSYEQYF | TGTGCCAGCAGCTCCCCAACCGGGACAAGCTCCTACGAGCAGTACTTC | TRBJ2-7 | NA | TRBV11-2 | few
CASSLGVVTDTQYF | TGTGCCAGCAGCTTAGGCGTTGTCACAGATACGCAGTATTTT | TRBJ2-3 | NA | TRBV7-2 | few
CASSEGRANVLTF | TGTGCCAGCAGCGAGGGCAGGGCCAACGTCCTGACTTTC | TRBJ2-6 | NA | TRBV11-2 | few
CASSERESGEQFF | TGTGCCAGCAGTGAAAGAGAATCCGGTGAGCAGTTCTTC | TRBJ2-1 | NA | TRBV6-4 | many
CASSRSKGRETQYF | TGTGCCAGCAGCCGCTCCAAGGGTAGAGAGACCCAGTACTTC | TRBJ2-5 | NA | TRBV4-2 | many
CSARKGEGQPQHF | TGCAGTGCTAGAAAAGGGGAGGGACAGCCCCAGCATTTT | TRBJ1-5 | NA | TRBV20-1 | many
CASSLWNREDEQYF | TGTGCCAGCAGTTTATGGAACAGGGAGGACGAGCAGTACTTC | TRBJ2-7 | NA | TRBV12-3/TRBV12-4 | NA
CATSDSSGGDTGELFF | TGTGCCACCAGTGATTCCTCAGGGGGAGACACCGGGGAGCTGTTTTTT | TRBJ2-2 | TRBD1 | TRBV24-1 | few
CASSPRRIRGRRTPLHF | TGTGCCAGCAGTCCCAGGCGAATCAGGGGGCGTAGAACACCCCTCCACTTT | TRBJ1-6 | TRBD1 | TRBV12-3/TRBV12-4 | NA
CASSQDGSVSHIQYF | TGCGCCAGCAGCCAAGATGGATCAGTTTCGCACATTCAGTACTTC | TRBJ2-4 | NA | TRBV4-3 | many
CASSSRTGATEAFF | TGTGCCAGCAGTTCAAGGACAGGAGCCACTGAAGCTTTCTTT | TRBJ1-1 | TRBD1 | TRBV28 | NA
CASSLQTGANVLTF | TGTGCCAGCAGTCTCCAGACTGGGGCCAACGTCCTGACTTTC | TRBJ2-6 | NA | TRBV28 | NA
CASSYEGVGPRDRDSNQPQHF | TGTGCCAGCAGTTACGAGGGGGTCGGACCACGCGACAGGGATAGCAATCAGCCCCAGCATTTT | TRBJ1-5 | TRBD1 | TRBV6-5 | NA
CATSDRTSGTNEQFF | TGTGCCACCAGTGACAGGACTAGCGGGACTAATGAGCAGTTCTTC | TRBJ2-1 | TRBD2 | TRBV24-1 | many
CASNTSGRRGDTQYF | TGTGCCAGCAATACTAGCGGGAGACGTGGAGATACGCAGTATTTT | TRBJ2-3 | TRBD2 | TRBV6-1 | NA
CASSLRLPGANQPQHF | TGTGCCAGCAGTTTAAGGCTGCCGGGAGCTAATCAGCCCCAGCATTTT | TRBJ1-5 | NA | TRBV28 | NA
CASSGTGGLSTGELFF | TGTGCCAGCAGCGGGACAGGGGGTCTGTCCACCGGGGAGCTGTTTTTT | TRBJ2-2 | TRBD1 | TRBV3-1 | many
CASIRLALAETQYF | TGTGCCAGCATCCGACTAGCCCTTGCCGAGACCCAGTACTTC | TRBJ2-5 | NA | TRBV21-1 | NA
CASSWDRGPTTNEKLFF | TGTGCCAGCTCATGGGACAGGGGTCCGACAACTAATGAAAAACTGTTTTTT | TRBJ1-4 | TRBD1 | TRBV18 | NA
CASSRPATGRTYEQYF | TGTGCCAGCAGCCGGCCGGCGACAGGGAGGACCTACGAGCAGTACTTC | TRBJ2-7 | NA | TRBV6-5 | few